This note documents a single T cell receptor (beta chain) sequence. This receptor's antigen is unknown. Base-call qualities are not available, and no considerably larger clone is one nucleotide away. The sample originates from a study of Ad26.COV2.S vaccination and SARS-CoV-2 variants (dated by TCRdb to the early 2020s). Some background on the complete study: Donors in the vaccine arm were drawn from COV1001, a multicentre, randomized, double-blind, placebo-controlled phase I-IIa trial testing Ad26.COV2.S in healthy adults. Ad26.COV2.S was given intramuscularly at 5x10^10 or 1x10^11 viral particles, as a single shot or as two shots 56 days apart. TCRbeta repertoire sequencing was used to assess the specificity and breadth of SARS-CoV-2-reactive T cell receptors after Ad26.COV2.S vaccination. The TCR-sequenced set comprised approximately 30 samples: around 20 Ad26.COV2.S vaccine recipients, 5 placebo recipients and 8 SARS-CoV-2 convalescent individuals. Participants in the trial were split at random into five groups of five each, receiving low-dose or high-dose Ad26.COV2.S once or twice, or else placebo on both occasions. Investigators remained blinded to trial group allocation during experiments and outcome assessment. Overall study outcomes, separate from this receptor: Vaccine and placebo recipients had similar non-spike TCR breadth, a finding consistent with the vaccine containing only spike. Higher spike-specific TCR breadth was observed in Ad26.COV2.S recipients than in placebo recipients (P = 0.0014). After vaccination, substantial breadth of spike-specific CD8+ and CD4+ T cell responses was reported. The authors noted that the TCR breadth and depth analyses may have underestimated total T cell responses. The study was not powered to compare responses between vaccine doses or regimens.

The treatment or condition label of this sample denotes: some 20 received Ad26.COV2.S at low or high dose, single or two shots; several received placebo; per-sample allocation not given. Repertoires of vaccine and placebo recipients were sequenced from samples collected on day 63 after the first injection. Cohort 1b enrolled 25 or so adults aged 18-55 years at a single site in Boston, USA, between 29 July and 7 August 2020. Ad26.COV2.S was a replication-incompetent adenovirus type 26 vector that expressed a prefusion-stabilized SARS-CoV-2 spike protein derived from the original Wuhan strain. CDR3 length: 14 amino acids, cysteine to phenylalanine. Of the read, only the CDR3 DNA is kept; its 42 bases are in frame from base 1. The germline V and J ends show losses of 9 bases and 1 base respectively, and no gene match explains 5 bases of the junction. Based on the germline V gene, the CDR1 and CDR2 sequences are MNHEY and SVGAGI.

TCRbeta CDR3 regions were sequenced with the immunoSEQ Assay. After extraction, genomic DNA underwent amplification by bias-controlled multiplex PCR, followed by high-throughput sequencing. The paper's processing steps were these. To quantify the absolute abundance of every unique TCRbeta CDR3 region, sequences were collapsed and filtered. T cell fraction was estimated by normalizing TCRbeta template counts to usable DNA, which was measured by amplifying reference genes present in all nucleated cells. Repertoire TCRs were annotated as SARS-CoV-2-specific when V gene, CDR3 amino acid sequence and J gene were exactly matched to a known reactive TCR set. The reference SARS-CoV-2 TCR set came from MIRA and was filtered for enrichment in COVID-19-positive ImmuneCODE repertoires, removing public or cross-reactive TCRs. Based on the MIRA antigens, annotated TCRs were further analysed at the level of specific ORF or position within ORF. Breadth was defined as annotated unique rearrangements over total unique productive rearrangements; depth was the summed frequency of those rearrangements. TCR breadth was compared between groups using two-sided Wilcoxon rank-sum tests. As stored in TCRdb, this immuneACCESS dataset retains in-frame rearrangements with V and J assigned. A fraction of the clones does not appear; measured against another copy, unresolved V genes explain less than half of the discrepancy, and the remainder lacks a known reason. V, J and clone size are those of that table, while D and trimming were read from the DNA. A total of approximately 300,000 clones appear in this sample, just over 85% of them only once. The leading ten clones occupy more than 1.5% of the sample.

The receptor chain draws on TRBV6-5 and TRBJ2-2, with TRBD1 identical over 7 junction bases. The origin of this receptor is a person aged 18-65 years who received the Ad26.COV2.S COVID-19 vaccine or a placebo. Specimen: peripheral blood, collected in a trial of Ad26.COV2.S vaccine versus placebo. At the DNA level, the sequence is TGTGCCAGTAAGGGACAGTTGAACACCGGGGAGCTGTTTTTT. Its translation is CASKGQLNTGELFF.